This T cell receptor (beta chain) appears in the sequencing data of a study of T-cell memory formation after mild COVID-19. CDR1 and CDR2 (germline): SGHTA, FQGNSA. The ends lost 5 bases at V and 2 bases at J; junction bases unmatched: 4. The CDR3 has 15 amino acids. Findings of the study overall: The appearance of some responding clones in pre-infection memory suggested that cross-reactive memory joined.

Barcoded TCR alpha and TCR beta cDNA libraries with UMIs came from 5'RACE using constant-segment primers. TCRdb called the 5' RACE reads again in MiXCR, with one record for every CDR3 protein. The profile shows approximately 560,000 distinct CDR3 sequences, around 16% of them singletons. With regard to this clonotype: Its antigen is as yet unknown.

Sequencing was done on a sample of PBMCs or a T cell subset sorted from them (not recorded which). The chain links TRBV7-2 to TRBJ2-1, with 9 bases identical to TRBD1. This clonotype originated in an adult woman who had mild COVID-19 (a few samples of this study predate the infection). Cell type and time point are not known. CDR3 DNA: TGTGCCAGCAGCAATCGACAGGGGGCCTACAATGAGCAGTTCTTC. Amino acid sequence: CASSNRQGAYNEQFF.